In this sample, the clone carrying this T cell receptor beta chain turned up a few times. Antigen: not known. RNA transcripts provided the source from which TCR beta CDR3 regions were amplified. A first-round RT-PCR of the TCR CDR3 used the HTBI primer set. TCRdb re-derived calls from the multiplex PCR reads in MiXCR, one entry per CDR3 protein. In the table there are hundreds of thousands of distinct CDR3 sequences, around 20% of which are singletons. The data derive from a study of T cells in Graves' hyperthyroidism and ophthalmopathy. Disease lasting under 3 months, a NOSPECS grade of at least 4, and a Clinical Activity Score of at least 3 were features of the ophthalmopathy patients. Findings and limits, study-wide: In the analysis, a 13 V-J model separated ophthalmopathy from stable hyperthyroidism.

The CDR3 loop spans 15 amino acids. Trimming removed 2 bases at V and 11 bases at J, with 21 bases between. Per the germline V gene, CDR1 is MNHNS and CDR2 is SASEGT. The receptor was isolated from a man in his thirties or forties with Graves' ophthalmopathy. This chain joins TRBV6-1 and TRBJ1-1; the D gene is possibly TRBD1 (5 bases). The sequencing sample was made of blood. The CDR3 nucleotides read TGTGCCAGCAGTGAAATGGTAGGGGTGACAGTGCGGGCTTTCTTT. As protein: CASSEMVGVTVRAFF.